Many counts were recorded for the clone carrying this T cell receptor (beta chain). These data originate in a study of CD8 T cells in ankylosing spondylitis. Each CDR3 protein is one row after TCRdb ran MiXCR on the 5' RACE reads. The sample lists 240,000 or so distinct CDR3 sequences, about 10% occurring once. The sequenced sample consisted of blood, either unsorted or a sorted T cell fraction (not recorded which). The source is a male donor with ankylosing spondylitis or in good health (not recorded which).

The CDR3 loop reads CSAGTSFGEQFF. DNA for the CDR3: TGCAGTGCTGGGACTAGTTTTGGTGAGCAGTTCTTC. The V and J genes are TRBV20-1 and TRBJ2-1; 8 nucleotides align to TRBD2. CDR3 length equals 12 residues. Per the germline V gene, CDR1 is DFQATT and CDR2 is SNEGSKA (reference sequence). Trimming removed 5 bases from V and 9 bases from J; junction bases left unmatched: 6.